This T cell receptor beta chain was found in a study of blood T cell repertoires in COVID-19. In the original analysis: Estimation of nucleated cell counts was performed using reference gene primer amplification. Using immunoSEQ multiplex PCR, the repertoire was profiled, and TCRdb retains in-frame clones only, with some absent. V and J calls and clone size are as listed in that table; D and trimming were resolved from the DNA. Seen here are about 87,000 clones, around 86% observed once, and the top ten hold around 5.3%. The junction had 5 bases not matched to a gene; V was cut back by 6 bases and J by 2 bases. CDR3 length: 14 amino acids. Per germline, CDR1 SGHRS and CDR2 YFSETQ.

The sequencing sample was made of peripheral blood. The genes are TRBV5-1 and TRBJ1-1, with TRBD1 matching over 9 bases. The sequence was obtained from a man between 35 and 55 years old with acute or convalescent COVID-19. The CDR3 loop reads CASTRGQGNTEAFF. In DNA form, the CDR3 reads TGCGCCAGCACCCGGGGACAGGGTAACACTGAAGCTTTCTTT.